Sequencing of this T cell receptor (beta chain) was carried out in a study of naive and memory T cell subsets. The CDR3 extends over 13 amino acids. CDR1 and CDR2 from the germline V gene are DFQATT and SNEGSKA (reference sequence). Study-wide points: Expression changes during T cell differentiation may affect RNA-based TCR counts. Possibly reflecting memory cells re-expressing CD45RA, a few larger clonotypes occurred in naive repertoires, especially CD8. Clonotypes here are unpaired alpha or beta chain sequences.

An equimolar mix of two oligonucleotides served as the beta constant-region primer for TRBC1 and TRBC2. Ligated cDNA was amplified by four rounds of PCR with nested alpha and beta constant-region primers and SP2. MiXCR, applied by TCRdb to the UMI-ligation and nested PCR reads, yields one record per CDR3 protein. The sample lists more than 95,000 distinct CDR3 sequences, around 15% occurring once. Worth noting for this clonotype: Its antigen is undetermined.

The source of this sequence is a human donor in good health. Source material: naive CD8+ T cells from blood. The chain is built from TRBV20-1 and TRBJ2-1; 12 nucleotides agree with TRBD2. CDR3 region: CRTSGGLYNEQFF. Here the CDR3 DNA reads TGCAGGACTAGCGGGGGCCTTTACAATGAGCAGTTCTTC.